The rows below give T cell receptor beta chains drawn from one sample of a study of regulatory T cells in long-lasting Graves disease. MiXCR was run by TCRdb on the multiplex PCR reads, yielding one entry per CDR3 protein. This sample carries about 500,000 distinct CDR3 sequences, about 12% of them seen once, and the ten largest clones take about 8.9%. Separately, the same data were catalogued under a study of T cells in Graves' hyperthyroidism and ophthalmopathy.

The input for sequencing was peripheral blood mononuclear cells (PBMCs), taken at new diagnosis, from a patient treated with antithyroid drugs. The receptors were gathered from a woman in her twenties or thirties with Graves disease. Each CDR3 is given with its conserved first and last residue. Fields, in order: clone size, V gene, D gene, J gene, CDR3 protein, CDR3 DNA. A D gene is named only where the DNA matches it firmly. A row's size may be missing; if present it is once, few, many or a size class.

clone size: -
V gene: TRBV30
D gene: TRBD2
J gene: TRBJ2-1
CDR3 protein: CALSIGGFYNEQFF
CDR3 DNA: TGTGCCCTTAGCATCGGGGGGTTCTACAATGAGCAGTTCTTC

clone size: -
V gene: TRBV19
D gene: -
J gene: TRBJ2-1
CDR3 protein: CASSIPAGFQFF
CDR3 DNA: TGTGCCAGTAGTATCCCAGCAGGGTTCCAGTTCTTC

clone size: many
V gene: TRBV29-1
D gene: -
J gene: TRBJ2-2
CDR3 protein: CSVRLMASNTGELFF
CDR3 DNA: TGCAGCGTTCGCCTCATGGCCTCGAACACCGGGGAGCTGTTTTTT

clone size: -
V gene: TRBV11-2
D gene: -
J gene: TRBJ2-1
CDR3 protein: CASSPYTNLYNEQFF
CDR3 DNA: TGTGCCAGCAGCCCATATACTAACCTTTACAATGAGCAGTTCTTC

clone size: many
V gene: TRBV19
D gene: TRBD2
J gene: TRBJ2-3
CDR3 protein: CASSVLAGTDTQYF
CDR3 DNA: TGTGCCAGTAGTGTGTTAGCGGGGACAGATACGCAGTATTTT

clone size: many
V gene: TRBV2
D gene: TRBD1
J gene: TRBJ2-1
CDR3 protein: CASRNGTGGYNEQFF
CDR3 DNA: TGTGCCAGCAGAAACGGGACAGGGGGCTACAATGAGCAGTTCTTC

clone size: many
V gene: TRBV7-9
D gene: -
J gene: TRBJ2-3
CDR3 protein: CASSLDGGGGEDTQYF
CDR3 DNA: TGTGCCAGCAGCTTAGACGGCGGAGGGGGTGAAGATACGCAGTATTTT

clone size: many
V gene: TRBV12-3/TRBV12-4
D gene: -
J gene: TRBJ2-7
CDR3 protein: CASSLGVGSKPSYEQYF
CDR3 DNA: TGTGCCAGCAGTTTAGGAGTAGGGAGCAAACCTTCCTACGAGCAGTACTTC

clone size: many
V gene: TRBV10-2
D gene: TRBD2
J gene: TRBJ2-5
CDR3 protein: CASFRRLAGAETQYF
CDR3 DNA: TGCGCCAGCTTCCGGAGATTGGCGGGAGCGGAGACCCAGTACTTC

clone size: many
V gene: TRBV7-8
D gene: TRBD1
J gene: TRBJ1-1
CDR3 protein: CASSLDRLGGTGQGATFF
CDR3 DNA: TGTGCCAGCAGCTTAGACCGGTTAGGGGGAACCGGACAGGGGGCCACTTTCTTT

clone size: many
V gene: TRBV7-9
D gene: -
J gene: TRBJ1-4
CDR3 protein: CASSFATTNEKLFF
CDR3 DNA: TGTGCCAGCAGCTTTGCCACAACTAATGAAAAACTGTTTTTT

clone size: many
V gene: TRBV3-1
D gene: -
J gene: TRBJ1-1
CDR3 protein: CASSQGSRTNTEAFF
CDR3 DNA: TGTGCCAGCAGCCAAGGTTCGCGGACGAACACTGAAGCTTTCTTT

clone size: many
V gene: TRBV28
D gene: -
J gene: TRBJ2-3
CDR3 protein: CASGQGQRTDTQYF
CDR3 DNA: TGTGCCAGCGGGCAGGGCCAACGCACAGATACGCAGTATTTT

clone size: few
V gene: TRBV5-4
D gene: TRBD2
J gene: TRBJ2-7
CDR3 protein: CASSGGTSLVYEQYF
CDR3 DNA: TGTGCCAGCAGCGGGGGGACTAGCCTGGTTTACGAGCAGTACTTC

clone size: many
V gene: TRBV6-2/TRBV6-3
D gene: -
J gene: TRBJ2-3
CDR3 protein: CASSYADTQYF
CDR3 DNA: TGTGCCAGCAGTTATGCAGATACGCAGTATTTT

clone size: many
V gene: TRBV6-1
D gene: TRBD2
J gene: TRBJ2-2
CDR3 protein: CATPTGTSGSGGGELFF
CDR3 DNA: TGTGCCACTCCGACCGGGACTAGCGGGAGCGGTGGGGGGGAGCTGTTTTTT

clone size: many
V gene: TRBV28
D gene: -
J gene: TRBJ2-2
CDR3 protein: CASRINFDSTLNTGELFF
CDR3 DNA: TGTGCCAGCAGGATTAACTTCGACAGTACCCTGAACACCGGGGAGCTGTTTTTT

clone size: many
V gene: TRBV19
D gene: -
J gene: TRBJ2-5
CDR3 protein: CASSPTSETTGETQYF
CDR3 DNA: TGTGCCAGCTCGCCAACTAGCGAGACTACAGGGGAGACCCAGTACTTC

clone size: many
V gene: TRBV30
D gene: -
J gene: TRBJ2-1
CDR3 protein: CAWSAYLAPYNEQFF
CDR3 DNA: TGTGCCTGGAGTGCCTATCTAGCGCCCTACAATGAGCAGTTCTTC

clone size: many
V gene: TRBV18
D gene: -
J gene: TRBJ2-7
CDR3 protein: CASSTTYEQYF
CDR3 DNA: TGTGCCAGCTCGACAACCTACGAGCAGTACTTC

clone size: many
V gene: TRBV2
D gene: -
J gene: TRBJ2-2
CDR3 protein: CASTGGGIPGELFF
CDR3 DNA: TGTGCCAGCACCGGGGGTGGAATTCCCGGGGAGCTGTTTTTT

clone size: -
V gene: TRBV9
D gene: TRBD1
J gene: TRBJ1-2
CDR3 protein: CASSVHTGEGYGYTF
CDR3 DNA: TGTGCCAGCAGCGTCCATACAGGGGAAGGGTATGGCTACACCTTC

clone size: many
V gene: TRBV24-1
D gene: -
J gene: TRBJ2-1
CDR3 protein: CATSARDRYNEQFF
CDR3 DNA: TGTGCCACCAGTGCCCGAGACCGCTACAATGAGCAGTTCTTC

clone size: few
V gene: TRBV28
D gene: TRBD2
J gene: TRBJ2-5
CDR3 protein: CASSGRGETQYF
CDR3 DNA: TGTGCCAGCAGCGGGAGGGGAGAGACCCAGTACTTC

clone size: many
V gene: TRBV11-1
D gene: -
J gene: TRBJ2-7
CDR3 protein: CASSLAGRASYEQYF
CDR3 DNA: TGTGCCAGCAGCTTAGCGGGCAGGGCGTCCTACGAGCAGTACTTC

clone size: few
V gene: TRBV6-1
D gene: TRBD1
J gene: TRBJ1-1
CDR3 protein: CASSPGGTGGSEAFF
CDR3 DNA: TGTGCCAGCAGTCCCGGGGGGACAGGGGGGTCTGAAGCTTTCTTT

clone size: -
V gene: TRBV19
D gene: TRBD1
J gene: TRBJ1-4
CDR3 protein: CASSSWDLRRTGGAENEKLFF
CDR3 DNA: TGTGCCAGTAGTAGCTGGGACCTCAGGCGGACAGGGGGCGCGGAGAATGAAAAACTGTTTTTT

clone size: many
V gene: TRBV6-1
D gene: -
J gene: TRBJ1-4
CDR3 protein: CASSQSGFNEKLFF
CDR3 DNA: TGTGCCAGCAGTCAATCAGGTTTCAATGAAAAACTGTTTTTT

clone size: few
V gene: TRBV9
D gene: -
J gene: TRBJ2-2
CDR3 protein: CASTVGSGGELFF
CDR3 DNA: TGTGCCAGCACAGTGGGGTCGGGCGGGGAGCTGTTTTTT

clone size: -
V gene: TRBV9
D gene: -
J gene: TRBJ2-7
CDR3 protein: CASSVEGVGYEQYF
CDR3 DNA: TGTGCCAGCAGCGTAGAAGGGGTCGGCTACGAGCAGTACTTC

clone size: many
V gene: TRBV13
D gene: TRBD2
J gene: TRBJ2-7
CDR3 protein: CASSFSTGLGAYEQYF
CDR3 DNA: TGTGCCAGCAGCTTTTCGACGGGACTAGGGGCCTACGAGCAGTACTTC

clone size: -
V gene: TRBV6-1
D gene: -
J gene: TRBJ2-3
CDR3 protein: CASLTGQSDTQYF
CDR3 DNA: TGTGCCAGCTTGACAGGACAGTCCGATACGCAGTATTTT

clone size: many
V gene: TRBV2
D gene: -
J gene: TRBJ1-2
CDR3 protein: CASSYSPRGGYGYTF
CDR3 DNA: TGTGCCAGCAGTTATTCCCCTCGGGGGGGCTATGGCTACACCTTC

clone size: few
V gene: TRBV28
D gene: -
J gene: TRBJ1-2
CDR3 protein: CATGVYGYTF
CDR3 DNA: TGTGCCACCGGGGTCTATGGCTACACCTTC

clone size: -
V gene: TRBV3-1
D gene: -
J gene: TRBJ2-5
CDR3 protein: CASSQVTGKSRETQYF
CDR3 DNA: TGTGCCAGCAGCCAAGTCACGGGAAAATCGCGGGAGACCCAGTACTTC

clone size: many
V gene: TRBV20-1
D gene: -
J gene: TRBJ1-1
CDR3 protein: CSARVGAKNTEAFF
CDR3 DNA: TGCAGTGCTAGAGTAGGGGCAAAGAACACTGAAGCTTTCTTT

clone size: -
V gene: TRBV5-5
D gene: -
J gene: TRBJ1-1
CDR3 protein: CASSLARSMNTEAFF
CDR3 DNA: TGTGCCAGCAGCTTGGCGAGGTCCATGAACACTGAAGCTTTCTTT

clone size: many
V gene: TRBV14
D gene: -
J gene: TRBJ2-1
CDR3 protein: CASSQVQGGDNEQFF
CDR3 DNA: TGTGCCAGCAGCCAAGTCCAGGGGGGGGACAATGAGCAGTTCTTC

clone size: few
V gene: TRBV18
D gene: TRBD2
J gene: TRBJ2-1
CDR3 protein: CASSPPGLAGGNNEQFF
CDR3 DNA: TGTGCCAGCTCACCACCGGGACTAGCGGGAGGCAACAATGAGCAGTTCTTC

clone size: many
V gene: TRBV2
D gene: -
J gene: TRBJ2-3
CDR3 protein: CASSRISGVTDTQYF
CDR3 DNA: TGTGCCAGCAGTCGTATTAGCGGCGTGACAGATACGCAGTATTTT

clone size: many
V gene: TRBV4-1
D gene: TRBD2
J gene: TRBJ2-6
CDR3 protein: CASSPGLAGGRGANVLTF
CDR3 DNA: TGCGCCAGCTCACCGGGACTAGCGGGAGGGCGAGGGGCCAACGTCCTGACTTTC

clone size: many
V gene: TRBV28
D gene: -
J gene: TRBJ2-7
CDR3 protein: CASSLTAPGEQYF
CDR3 DNA: TGTGCCAGCAGTTTAACGGCCCCGGGAGAGCAGTACTTC

clone size: many
V gene: TRBV2
D gene: -
J gene: TRBJ1-5
CDR3 protein: CASNTDGDSNQPQHF
CDR3 DNA: TGTGCCAGTAACACAGACGGAGATAGCAATCAGCCCCAGCATTTT

clone size: -
V gene: TRBV19
D gene: -
J gene: TRBJ1-1
CDR3 protein: CASSMSVGDAEAFF
CDR3 DNA: TGTGCCAGTAGTATGAGTGTTGGGGACGCTGAAGCTTTCTTT

clone size: -
V gene: TRBV28
D gene: -
J gene: TRBJ2-2
CDR3 protein: CASSSDRRELFF
CDR3 DNA: TGTGCCAGCAGTTCCGATCGAAGGGAGCTGTTTTTT

clone size: -
V gene: TRBV4-3
D gene: TRBD1
J gene: TRBJ1-5
CDR3 protein: CASSRSLGQGDQPQHF
CDR3 DNA: TGCGCCAGCAGCCGTTCTCTGGGACAGGGGGATCAGCCCCAGCATTTT

clone size: few
V gene: TRBV5-8
D gene: -
J gene: TRBJ1-2
CDR3 protein: CASSSSGYYGYTF
CDR3 DNA: TGTGCCAGCAGCTCGTCGGGGTACTATGGCTACACCTTC

clone size: -
V gene: TRBV3-1
D gene: -
J gene: TRBJ2-2
CDR3 protein: CASSPIPSANTGELFF
CDR3 DNA: TGTGCCAGCAGTCCAATCCCTAGCGCGAACACCGGGGAGCTGTTTTTT

clone size: many
V gene: TRBV2
D gene: -
J gene: TRBJ1-5
CDR3 protein: CASSEALGAPGNQPQHF
CDR3 DNA: TGTGCCAGCAGTGAAGCCCTGGGGGCTCCAGGCAATCAGCCCCAGCATTTT